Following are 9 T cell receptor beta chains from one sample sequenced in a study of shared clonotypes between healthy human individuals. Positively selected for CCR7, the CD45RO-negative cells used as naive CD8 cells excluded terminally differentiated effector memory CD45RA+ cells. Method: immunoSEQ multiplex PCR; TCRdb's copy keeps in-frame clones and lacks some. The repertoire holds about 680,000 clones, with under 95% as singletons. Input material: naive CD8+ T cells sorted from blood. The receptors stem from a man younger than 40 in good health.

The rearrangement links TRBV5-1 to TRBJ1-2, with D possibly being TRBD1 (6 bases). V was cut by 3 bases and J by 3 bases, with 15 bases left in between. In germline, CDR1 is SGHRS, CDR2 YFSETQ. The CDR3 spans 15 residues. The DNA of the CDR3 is TGCGCCAGCAGCTGGGGCTGGGGGGGCCACTATGGCTACACCTTC. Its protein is CASSWGWGGHYGYTF.

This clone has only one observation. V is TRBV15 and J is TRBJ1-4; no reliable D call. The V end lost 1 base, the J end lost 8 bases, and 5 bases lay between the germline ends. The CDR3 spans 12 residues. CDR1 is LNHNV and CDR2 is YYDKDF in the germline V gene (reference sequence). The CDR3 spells CATSRAREKLFF. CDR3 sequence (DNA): TGTGCCACCAGCAGAGCACGAGAAAAACTGTTTTTT. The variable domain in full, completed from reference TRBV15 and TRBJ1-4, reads DAMVIQNPRYQVTQFGKPVTLSCSQTLNHNVMYWYQQKSSQAPKLLFHYYDKDFNNEADTPDNFQSRRPNTSFCFLDIRSPGLGDTAMYLCATSRAREKLFFGSGTQLSVL.

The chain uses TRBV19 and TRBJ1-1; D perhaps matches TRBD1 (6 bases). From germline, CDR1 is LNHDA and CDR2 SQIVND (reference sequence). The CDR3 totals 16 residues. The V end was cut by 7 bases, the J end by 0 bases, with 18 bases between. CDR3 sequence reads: CASIMGGALMNTEAFF. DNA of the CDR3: TGTGCCAGTATCATGGGGGGGGCCCTCATGAACACTGAAGCTTTCTTT. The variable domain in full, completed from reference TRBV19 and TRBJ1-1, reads DGGITQSPKYLFRKEGQNVTLSCEQNLNHDAMYWYRQDPGQGLRLIYYSQIVNDFQKGDIAEGYSVSREKKESFPLTVTSAQKNPTAFYLCASIMGGALMNTEAFFGQGTRLTVV.

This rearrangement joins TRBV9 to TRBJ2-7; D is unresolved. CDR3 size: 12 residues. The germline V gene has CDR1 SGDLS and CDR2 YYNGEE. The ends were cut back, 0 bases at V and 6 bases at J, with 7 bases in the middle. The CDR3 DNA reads TGTGCCAGCAGCGTAGTTGACACCGAGCAGTACTTC. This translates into CASSVVDTEQYF.

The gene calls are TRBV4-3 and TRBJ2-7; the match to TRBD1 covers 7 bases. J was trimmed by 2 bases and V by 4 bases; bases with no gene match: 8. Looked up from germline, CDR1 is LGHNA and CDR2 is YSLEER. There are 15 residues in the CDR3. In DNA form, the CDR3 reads TGCGCCAGCAGCCTTTTCCGACAGGGTGCCTACGAGCAGTACTTC. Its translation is CASSLFRQGAYEQYF.

This CDR3 is CASSYGAPQGNQPQHF. The DNA of the CDR3 is TGTGCCAGCAGCTATGGGGCACCGCAGGGCAATCAGCCCCAGCATTTT. V gene TRBV2 combines with J gene TRBJ1-5; D is possibly TRBD1 (5 bases). This CDR3 has 16 amino acids. Per germline, CDR1 SNHLY and CDR2 FYNNEI. V lost 6 bases and J lost 2, with 17 bases in between.

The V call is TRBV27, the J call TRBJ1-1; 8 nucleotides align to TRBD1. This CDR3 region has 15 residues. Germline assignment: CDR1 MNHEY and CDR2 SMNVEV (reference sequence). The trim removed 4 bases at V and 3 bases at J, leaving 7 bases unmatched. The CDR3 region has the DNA TGTGCCAGCAGTTCTGGACAGGGTGGGTACACTGAAGCTTTCTTT. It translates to CASSSGQGGYTEAFF.

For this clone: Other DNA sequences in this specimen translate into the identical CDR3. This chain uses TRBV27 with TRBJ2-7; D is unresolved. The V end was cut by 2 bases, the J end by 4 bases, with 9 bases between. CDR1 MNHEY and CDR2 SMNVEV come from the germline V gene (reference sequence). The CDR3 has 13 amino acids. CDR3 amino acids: CASSLGPTYEQYF. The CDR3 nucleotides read TGTGCCAGCAGTTTAGGCCCGACTTACGAGCAGTACTTC.

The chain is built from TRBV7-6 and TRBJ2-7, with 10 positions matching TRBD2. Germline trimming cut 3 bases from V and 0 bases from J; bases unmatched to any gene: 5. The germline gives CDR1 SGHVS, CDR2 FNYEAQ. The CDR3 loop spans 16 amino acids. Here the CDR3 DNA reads TGTGCCAGCAGCTTTCTGAGCGGGAGGGACTCCTACGAGCAGTACTTC. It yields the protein CASSFLSGRDSYEQYF.